This is a list of T cell receptor beta chains from one sample in a study of cytomegalovirus exposure and HLA in healthy donors. Sequenced by immunoSEQ multiplex PCR; TCRdb stores in-frame clones only, minus some. The sample has some 200,000 clones; more than 65% are singletons. The sample comprised PBMCs. The source of these receptors is a young woman in good health and CMV-seropositive. CDR3s include the opening cysteine and the closing phenylalanine or tryptophan. The order of the fields is V gene, clone size, D gene, J gene, CDR3 DNA, CDR3 protein. The D gene is left open where the match is weak. Clone size is shown for a subset of rows, as once, few, many or a class of expanded clone.

V: TRBV28; size: once; D: .; J: TRBJ1-4; DNA: TGTGCCAGCAGCGGAGGGAGGGGCTCTAGGGAAAAACTGTTTTTT; CDR3: CASSGGRGSREKLFF
V: TRBV11-2; size: .; D: TRBD2; J: TRBJ2-3; DNA: TGTGCCAGCAGCTCAGGGACTAGCGGGGTGAGGGCAGATACGCAGTATTTT; CDR3: CASSSGTSGVRADTQYF
V: TRBV14; size: .; D: TRBD2; J: TRBJ2-3; DNA: TGTGCCAGCAGCCAAGATCCTCGGACTAGAAGTGCTACAGATACGCAGTATTTT; CDR3: CASSQDPRTRSATDTQYF
V: TRBV11-2; size: .; D: .; J: TRBJ1-1; DNA: TGTGCCAGCAGCTCAATGAACACTGAAGCTTTCTTT; CDR3: CASSSMNTEAFF
V: TRBV19; size: .; D: TRBD1; J: TRBJ1-1; DNA: TGTGCCAGTAGCCCGGACAGGAGGAACACTGAAGCTTTCTTT; CDR3: CASSPDRRNTEAFF
V: TRBV13; size: .; D: .; J: TRBJ1-1; DNA: TGTGCCAGCAGCGGGAGTGCGGGGGGGCAAGGGACTGAAGCTTTCTTT; CDR3: CASSGSAGGQGTEAFF
V: TRBV5-1; size: .; D: TRBD1; J: TRBJ1-3; DNA: TGCGCCAGCGGACCGACAGGGGCTGGAAACACCATATATTTT; CDR3: CASGPTGAGNTIYF
V: TRBV27; size: .; D: TRBD1; J: TRBJ2-4; DNA: TGTGCCAGCAGTAACAGGGGTTACATTCAGTACTTC; CDR3: CASSNRGYIQYF
V: TRBV5-5; size: .; D: .; J: TRBJ2-3; DNA: TGTGCCAGCAGCCACCTAGGGAGGCCCGGCACAGATACGCAGTATTTT; CDR3: CASSHLGRPGTDTQYF
V: TRBV27; size: .; D: TRBD1; J: TRBJ1-1; DNA: TGTGCCAGCAGTCCCCGGACAGGGAGGGAAGCTTTCTTT; CDR3: CASSPRTGREAFF
V: TRBV4-1; size: .; D: .; J: TRBJ1-2; DNA: TGCGCCAGCAGCCCGCCTGGGCAGCGGCTTGAATATGGCTACACCTTC; CDR3: CASSPPGQRLEYGYTF
V: TRBV4-3; size: once; D: .; J: TRBJ1-6; DNA: TGCGCCAGCAGCCAAGCCGCGCAGGCGTTGCGTTCACCCCTCCACTTT; CDR3: CASSQAAQALRSPLHF
V: TRBV9; size: few; D: TRBD1; J: TRBJ1-6; DNA: TGTGCCAGCAGCTCCCACGGGACAGAGAATTCACCCCTCCACTTT; CDR3: CASSSHGTENSPLHF
V: TRBV4-1; size: .; D: TRBD1; J: TRBJ2-2; DNA: TGCGCCAGCAGCCAAGATGGGACAGGGCAGAACGGGGAGCTGTTTTTT; CDR3: CASSQDGTGQNGELFF
V: TRBV7-6; size: .; D: .; J: TRBJ1-3; DNA: TGTGCCAGCAGAAACTTTGAGAGCTCTGGAAACACCATATATTTT; CDR3: CASRNFESSGNTIYF
V: TRBV11-2; size: once; D: .; J: TRBJ2-7; DNA: TGTGCCAGCAGCCGCCAGGGGACAAAAAAAAGTACCTACGAGCAGTACTTC; CDR3: CASSRQGTKKSTYEQYF
V: TRBV6-6; size: .; D: TRBD1; J: TRBJ1-6; DNA: TGTGCCAGCAGTTACGAAAAGGGACAGCTTAATTCACCCCTCCACTTT; CDR3: CASSYEKGQLNSPLHF
V: TRBV2; size: .; D: .; J: TRBJ2-1; DNA: TGTGCCAGCAGTGAACTAGCCCCCTACAATGAGCAGTTCTTC; CDR3: CASSELAPYNEQFF
V: TRBV4-3; size: .; D: TRBD1; J: TRBJ1-3; DNA: TGCGCCAGCAGCCAACGTCAGGGGGTTTGGGGCACCATATATTTT; CDR3: CASSQRQGVWGTIYF
V: TRBV5-6; size: .; D: TRBD2; J: TRBJ2-5; DNA: TGTGCCAGCAGCTTGCTGGGTGGCAGCGGGGGGCCCAAGGGGACCCAGTACTTC; CDR3: CASSLLGGSGGPKGTQYF
V: TRBV2; size: few; D: .; J: TRBJ2-5; DNA: TGTGCCAGCAGTGTGATACAGGACCAAGAGACCCAGTACTTC; CDR3: CASSVIQDQETQYF
V: TRBV6-5; size: .; D: .; J: TRBJ1-2; DNA: TGTGCCAGCAGTTACTCTGAGGGCCATGGCTACACCTTC; CDR3: CASSYSEGHGYTF
V: TRBV9; size: .; D: .; J: TRBJ1-1; DNA: TGTGCCAGCAGCCGCACAATAATGAACACTGAAGCTTTCTTT; CDR3: CASSRTIMNTEAFF
V: TRBV2; size: .; D: TRBD1; J: TRBJ1-5; DNA: TGTGCCAGCAGCCCCGGACTCGGGACAGGGGTAGGGCAGCCCCAGCATTTT; CDR3: CASSPGLGTGVGQPQHF
V: TRBV9; size: .; D: .; J: TRBJ1-2; DNA: TGTGCCAGCAGCGGTAGGGTGGGGGCTGGCTACACCTTC; CDR3: CASSGRVGAGYTF
V: TRBV2; size: .; D: TRBD2; J: TRBJ2-1; DNA: TGTGCCAGCAGTCCTCTAGCGGGGGATAATGAGCAGTTCTTC; CDR3: CASSPLAGDNEQFF
V: TRBV28; size: .; D: TRBD2; J: TRBJ2-3; DNA: TGTGCCAGCAGTCAAATAGCGGGGAACACAGATACGCAGTATTTT; CDR3: CASSQIAGNTDTQYF
V: TRBV4-1; size: .; D: TRBD1; J: TRBJ1-5; DNA: TGCGCCAGCAGCCATGAGGGACAGTATCAGCCCCAGCATTTT; CDR3: CASSHEGQYQPQHF
V: TRBV10-3; size: .; D: .; J: TRBJ1-5; DNA: TGTGCCATCAGTGAAGATAAAGGACAGAGCAATCAGCCCCAGCATTTT; CDR3: CAISEDKGQSNQPQHF
V: TRBV10-1; size: .; D: .; J: TRBJ2-1; DNA: TGCGCCAGCAGTGCCGGGGATAATGAGCAGTTCTTC; CDR3: CASSAGDNEQFF
V: TRBV28; size: .; D: TRBD1; J: TRBJ2-7; DNA: TGTGCCAGCAGCCCCATGGGAGACAGGGCCCCCTACGAGCAGTACTTC; CDR3: CASSPMGDRAPYEQYF
V: TRBV6-5; size: once; D: .; J: TRBJ1-1; DNA: TGTGCCAGCAGTGCCCAACCGCGTGCCTTT; CDR3: CASSAQPRAF
V: TRBV6-6; size: once; D: .; J: TRBJ2-1; DNA: TGTGCCAGCAGTTATCTCCGGAATGAGCAGTTCTTC; CDR3: CASSYLRNEQFF
V: TRBV6-1; size: once; D: .; J: TRBJ1-4; DNA: TGTGCCAGCAGTTTTACAGGGAAAAAACTGTTTTTT; CDR3: CASSFTGKKLFF
V: TRBV7-2; size: .; D: .; J: TRBJ1-3; DNA: TGTGCCAGCAGTCCAGGGGTGGGAAACACCATATATTTT; CDR3: CASSPGVGNTIYF
V: TRBV7-9; size: .; D: TRBD1; J: TRBJ2-1; DNA: TGTGCCAGCAGTACCACGGACAGGGCGAATGAGCAGTTCTTC; CDR3: CASSTTDRANEQFF
V: TRBV29-1; size: .; D: .; J: TRBJ2-1; DNA: TGCAGCGTTGATCTCTCCTACAATGAGCAGTTCTTC; CDR3: CSVDLSYNEQFF
V: TRBV27; size: few; D: .; J: TRBJ1-2; DNA: TGTGCCAGCCAGGGCATGGGGGGCTACACCTTC; CDR3: CASQGMGGYTF
V: TRBV5-6; size: .; D: .; J: TRBJ2-7; DNA: TGTGCCAGCAGCATAGACGACAGGTGGTCCTACGAGCAGTACTTC; CDR3: CASSIDDRWSYEQYF
V: TRBV19; size: many; D: .; J: TRBJ2-2; DNA: TGTGCCACCAGGGACTTATATCACACCGGGGAGCTGTTTTTT; CDR3: CATRDLYHTGELFF
V: TRBV5-5; size: .; D: TRBD1; J: TRBJ1-1; DNA: TGTGCCAGCAGCTCACAACAGGGGATGAACACTGAAGCTTTCTTT; CDR3: CASSSQQGMNTEAFF
V: TRBV4-3; size: .; D: .; J: TRBJ2-1; DNA: TGCGCCAGCAGCCTCGCCACCGGCGGGGACTACAATGAGCAGTTCTTC; CDR3: CASSLATGGDYNEQFF
V: TRBV4-1; size: .; D: .; J: TRBJ2-7; DNA: TGCGCCAGCAGCCAAGATCAGGAGGGGTACGAGCAGTACTTC; CDR3: CASSQDQEGYEQYF
V: TRBV27; size: .; D: .; J: TRBJ1-5; DNA: TGTGCCAGCAGCCGTGAGGGGAGGGGTGGTCAGCCCCAGCATTTT; CDR3: CASSREGRGGQPQHF
V: TRBV6-5; size: .; D: .; J: TRBJ1-1; DNA: TGTGCCAGCAGTTACTCCCGGGATACTGAAGCTTTCTTT; CDR3: CASSYSRDTEAFF
V: TRBV11-2; size: .; D: TRBD1; J: TRBJ1-2; DNA: TGTGCCAGCAGCTTAGATAGAGGGACAGCTAACTATGGCTACACCTTC; CDR3: CASSLDRGTANYGYTF
V: TRBV28; size: few; D: TRBD1; J: TRBJ2-1; DNA: TGTGCCAGCAGGTCAACCCAGGGGGCCCCCTACAATGAGCAGTTCTTC; CDR3: CASRSTQGAPYNEQFF
V: TRBV5-1; size: .; D: TRBD2; J: TRBJ2-5; DNA: TGCGCCAGCAGCACAAGTAGCGGGGGGGAAGAGACCCAGTACTTC; CDR3: CASSTSSGGEETQYF
V: TRBV27; size: .; D: TRBD1; J: TRBJ2-1; DNA: TGTGCCAGCAGTCGACTCGGACAGGGGAACTACAATGAGCAGTTCTTC; CDR3: CASSRLGQGNYNEQFF
V: TRBV7-9; size: .; D: TRBD1; J: TRBJ1-2; DNA: TGTGCCAGCAGCTACGAACCGACAGGGGACTATGGCTACACCTTC; CDR3: CASSYEPTGDYGYTF
V: TRBV5-1; size: .; D: TRBD2; J: TRBJ2-3; DNA: TGCGCCAGCAAACGATGGGGGACTACTAGCACAGATACGCAGTATTTT; CDR3: CASKRWGTTSTDTQYF
V: TRBV9; size: .; D: .; J: TRBJ1-6; DNA: TGTGCCAGCAGCGTAGGCGGGGGCCAATCACCCCTCCACTTT; CDR3: CASSVGGGQSPLHF
V: TRBV6-1; size: .; D: .; J: TRBJ2-1; DNA: TGTGCCAGCAGTGGGGCGAACAATGAGCAGTTCTTC; CDR3: CASSGANNEQFF